This is a list of T cell receptor beta chains from one sample in a study of T cell changes during pregnancy in multiple sclerosis. Profiling relied on immunoSEQ multiplex PCR, and the TCRdb table lists in-frame clones only, not all of them. The table includes over 70,000 clones, around 93% detected once. This specimen was peripheral blood, taken in the first trimester of pregnancy. The source of these receptors is a female donor in good health, enrolled as a control in a pregnancy study. The CDR3 runs from the conserved cysteine through the conserved F or W. The order of the fields is J gene, V gene, D gene, clone size, CDR3 protein, CDR3 DNA. A D gene is named only where the DNA matches it firmly. Only some rows state a clone size, as once, few, many or a class for expanded clones.

J gene: TRBJ2-3; V gene: TRBV2; D gene: .; clone size: .; CDR3 protein: CASRGEGPTWGATDTQYF; CDR3 DNA: TGTGCCAGCAGGGGGGAGGGCCCGACGTGGGGGGCTACAGATACGCAGTATTTT
J gene: TRBJ2-3; V gene: TRBV2; D gene: TRBD2; clone size: .; CDR3 protein: CASDPSGLADTQYF; CDR3 DNA: TGTGCCAGCGACCCTAGCGGGCTCGCCGATACGCAGTATTTT
J gene: TRBJ2-7; V gene: TRBV7-3; D gene: .; clone size: .; CDR3 protein: CASSLPPTGEDEQYF; CDR3 DNA: TGTGCCAGCAGCTTACCCCCCACAGGAGAGGACGAGCAGTACTTC
J gene: TRBJ1-6; V gene: TRBV5-6; D gene: .; clone size: .; CDR3 protein: CASSLQGGYSPLHF; CDR3 DNA: TGTGCCAGCAGCTTGCAGGGAGGATATTCACCCCTCCACTTT
J gene: TRBJ2-7; V gene: TRBV7-2; D gene: .; clone size: .; CDR3 protein: CASSLAGTGTYEQYF; CDR3 DNA: TGTGCCAGCAGCTTAGCCGGGACTGGGACCTACGAGCAGTACTTC
J gene: TRBJ1-2; V gene: TRBV18; D gene: .; clone size: .; CDR3 protein: CASSPGQGVNYGYTF; CDR3 DNA: TGTGCCAGCTCACCGGGTCAAGGGGTAAACTATGGCTACACCTTC
J gene: TRBJ1-2; V gene: TRBV6-1; D gene: TRBD1; clone size: .; CDR3 protein: CATGQPYGYTF; CDR3 DNA: TGTGCCACGGGACAGCCCTATGGCTACACCTTC
J gene: TRBJ2-1; V gene: TRBV28; D gene: TRBD2; clone size: .; CDR3 protein: CASKGTSAYNEQFF; CDR3 DNA: TGTGCCAGCAAGGGAACTAGCGCCTACAATGAGCAGTTCTTC
J gene: TRBJ2-1; V gene: TRBV7-2; D gene: .; clone size: .; CDR3 protein: CASSFDSSSYNEQFF; CDR3 DNA: TGTGCCAGCAGCTTCGATAGTAGCTCCTACAATGAGCAGTTCTTC
J gene: TRBJ1-6; V gene: TRBV4-2; D gene: TRBD1; clone size: few; CDR3 protein: CASSPGTARPLHF; CDR3 DNA: TGTGCCAGCAGCCCCGGGACAGCCAGACCCCTCCACTTT
J gene: TRBJ2-2; V gene: TRBV2; D gene: .; clone size: .; CDR3 protein: CASTLARVDTGELFF; CDR3 DNA: TGTGCCAGCACCTTGGCCAGGGTCGATACCGGGGAGCTGTTTTTT
J gene: TRBJ1-6; V gene: TRBV2; D gene: .; clone size: few; CDR3 protein: CASSAVPRNSPLHF; CDR3 DNA: TGTGCCAGCAGTGCGGTGCCTAGGAACTCACCCCTCCACTTT
J gene: TRBJ1-3; V gene: TRBV18; D gene: .; clone size: .; CDR3 protein: CASSPGTSVSGNTIYF; CDR3 DNA: TGTGCCAGCTCACCGGGGACTTCCGTCTCTGGAAACACCATATATTTT
J gene: TRBJ1-4; V gene: TRBV9; D gene: .; clone size: .; CDR3 protein: CASSPGHREKLFF; CDR3 DNA: TGTGCCAGCAGCCCCGGACACCGCGAAAAACTGTTTTTT
J gene: TRBJ1-2; V gene: TRBV15; D gene: .; clone size: .; CDR3 protein: CATSRSTVNGYTF; CDR3 DNA: TGTGCCACCAGCAGATCGACAGTAAACGGCTACACCTTC
J gene: TRBJ2-3; V gene: TRBV5-1; D gene: TRBD2; clone size: .; CDR3 protein: CASSQLAGAVTEQYF; CDR3 DNA: TGCGCCAGCAGCCAACTAGCGGGGGCCGTGACGGAGCAGTATTTT
J gene: TRBJ2-2; V gene: TRBV7-3; D gene: .; clone size: .; CDR3 protein: CASSANTNTGELFF; CDR3 DNA: TGTGCCAGCAGCGCAAACACGAACACCGGGGAGCTGTTTTTT
J gene: TRBJ2-7; V gene: TRBV6-5; D gene: .; clone size: .; CDR3 protein: CASHKKRGRGEQYF; CDR3 DNA: TGTGCCAGCCATAAAAAGAGGGGGAGAGGGGAGCAGTACTTC
J gene: TRBJ2-5; V gene: TRBV7-2; D gene: TRBD2; clone size: .; CDR3 protein: CASSLGGAGETQYF; CDR3 DNA: TGTGCCAGCAGCCTCGGGGGGGCCGGAGAGACCCAGTACTTC
J gene: TRBJ1-1; V gene: TRBV9; D gene: TRBD1; clone size: once; CDR3 protein: CASSVGEGARYTEAFF; CDR3 DNA: TGTGCCAGCAGCGTAGGAGAGGGGGCGAGATATACTGAAGCTTTCTTT
J gene: TRBJ2-1; V gene: TRBV7-2; D gene: .; clone size: .; CDR3 protein: CASSLLTPGLSNEQFF; CDR3 DNA: TGTGCCAGCAGCTTACTGACTCCGGGACTCTCAAATGAGCAGTTCTTC
J gene: TRBJ1-2; V gene: TRBV6-1; D gene: .; clone size: .; CDR3 protein: CAGGRGHGIIGYTF; CDR3 DNA: TGTGCCGGGGGGAGGGGACACGGGATTATTGGCTACACCTTC
J gene: TRBJ1-2; V gene: TRBV5-8; D gene: TRBD1; clone size: .; CDR3 protein: CASSSFANRGLYGYTF; CDR3 DNA: TGTGCCAGCAGCTCCTTTGCTAACAGGGGGCTCTATGGCTACACCTTC
J gene: TRBJ2-4; V gene: TRBV30; D gene: .; clone size: .; CDR3 protein: CAWSPGLAKNIQYF; CDR3 DNA: TGTGCCTGGAGTCCGGGACTGGCCAAAAACATTCAGTACTTC
J gene: TRBJ1-2; V gene: TRBV5-1; D gene: TRBD1; clone size: .; CDR3 protein: CASSGTVSYGYTF; CDR3 DNA: TGCGCCAGTTCCGGGACAGTCTCCTATGGCTACACCTTC
J gene: TRBJ2-1; V gene: TRBV30; D gene: .; clone size: .; CDR3 protein: CAGGRGAPNEQFF; CDR3 DNA: TGTGCCGGGGGGAGGGGGGCGCCAAATGAGCAGTTCTTC
J gene: TRBJ1-1; V gene: TRBV7-8; D gene: .; clone size: .; CDR3 protein: CASSLFTGRRTEAFF; CDR3 DNA: TGTGCCAGCAGCTTATTTACAGGGCGGAGGACTGAAGCTTTCTTT
J gene: TRBJ1-1; V gene: TRBV4-3; D gene: TRBD1; clone size: .; CDR3 protein: CASSKGTGGITEAFF; CDR3 DNA: TGCGCCAGCAGCAAGGGGACAGGGGGGATTACTGAAGCTTTCTTT
J gene: TRBJ1-2; V gene: TRBV27; D gene: TRBD1; clone size: .; CDR3 protein: CASSYRGDYGYTF; CDR3 DNA: TGTGCCAGCAGTTACAGGGGAGACTATGGCTACACCTTC
J gene: TRBJ2-2; V gene: TRBV7-2; D gene: TRBD2; clone size: .; CDR3 protein: CASSLMYTSGTGELFF; CDR3 DNA: TGTGCCAGCAGCTTAATGTACACTAGCGGGACCGGGGAGCTGTTTTTT
J gene: TRBJ1-1; V gene: TRBV6-5; D gene: TRBD1; clone size: .; CDR3 protein: CASSKLDRGTEAFF; CDR3 DNA: TGTGCCAGCAGCAAATTGGACAGGGGGACTGAAGCTTTCTTT
J gene: TRBJ2-5; V gene: TRBV19; D gene: .; clone size: .; CDR3 protein: CASSIDLRRVGETQYF; CDR3 DNA: TGTGCCAGTAGTATAGATTTGCGGAGGGTTGGAGAGACCCAGTACTTC
J gene: TRBJ2-3; V gene: TRBV11-2; D gene: TRBD2; clone size: .; CDR3 protein: CASSGGGGATDTQYF; CDR3 DNA: TGTGCCAGCAGCGGAGGCGGGGGGGCAACAGATACGCAGTATTTT
J gene: TRBJ2-2; V gene: TRBV10-3; D gene: TRBD1; clone size: .; CDR3 protein: CAISESQDRAITGELFF; CDR3 DNA: TGTGCCATCAGTGAGTCCCAGGACAGGGCGATCACCGGGGAGCTGTTTTTT
J gene: TRBJ1-1; V gene: TRBV5-1; D gene: .; clone size: .; CDR3 protein: CASSLSGGVAEAFF; CDR3 DNA: TGCGCCAGCAGCTTGTCGGGGGGGGTGGCTGAAGCTTTCTTT
J gene: TRBJ2-1; V gene: TRBV7-2; D gene: .; clone size: once; CDR3 protein: CASSPIKASVYNEQFF; CDR3 DNA: TGTGCCAGCAGCCCAATAAAGGCTAGCGTGTACAATGAGCAGTTCTTC
J gene: TRBJ1-2; V gene: TRBV7-8; D gene: .; clone size: .; CDR3 protein: CASSLGTYSDSPNGYTF; CDR3 DNA: TGTGCCAGCAGCTTAGGGACTTACTCGGACAGTCCAAATGGCTACACCTTC
J gene: TRBJ1-3; V gene: TRBV11-2; D gene: .; clone size: .; CDR3 protein: CASSSEQSSGNTIYF; CDR3 DNA: TGTGCCAGCAGCTCTGAACAGAGCTCTGGAAACACCATATATTTT
J gene: TRBJ1-5; V gene: TRBV5-5; D gene: .; clone size: .; CDR3 protein: CASSLRQANQPQHF; CDR3 DNA: TGTGCCAGCAGCTTACGACAGGCAAATCAGCCCCAGCATTTT
J gene: TRBJ1-6; V gene: TRBV10-3; D gene: TRBD1; clone size: few; CDR3 protein: CAISTGESSPLHF; CDR3 DNA: TGTGCCATCAGTACAGGGGAAAGTTCACCCCTCCACTTT
J gene: TRBJ2-4; V gene: TRBV2; D gene: TRBD1; clone size: .; CDR3 protein: CASIPGTGPKNIQYF; CDR3 DNA: TGTGCCAGCATTCCCGGGACAGGACCTAAAAACATTCAGTACTTC
J gene: TRBJ2-5; V gene: TRBV4-3; D gene: .; clone size: .; CDR3 protein: CASSPREGYGETQYF; CDR3 DNA: TGCGCCAGCAGCCCGAGGGAAGGCTACGGGGAGACCCAGTACTTC
J gene: TRBJ2-7; V gene: TRBV4-3; D gene: .; clone size: .; CDR3 protein: CASSQDTGVEQYF; CDR3 DNA: TGCGCCAGCAGCCAAGATACCGGGGTAGAGCAGTACTTC
J gene: TRBJ1-1; V gene: TRBV2; D gene: .; clone size: .; CDR3 protein: CASSDPGTEAFF; CDR3 DNA: TGTGCCAGCAGTGATCCGGGCACTGAAGCTTTCTTT